The T cell receptor beta chain described here comes from a study of regulatory and conventional T cells in RAG deficiency. Study background: CID or atypical SCID patients with hypomorphic RAG mutations often have autoimmunity. General study findings and limits: Shannon entropy fell and Simpson indices rose in RAG-deficient patients. Other subsets showed around 9.4-fold reductions, but Treg unique TCR beta sequences fell roughly 100-fold in these patients.

This clone turned up a few times. Its matching antigen is unknown. Germline CDR1 and CDR2: MNHEY and SVGAGI. This CDR3 is built from 14 residues. Trimming removed 0 bases from V and 6 bases from J, with 11 bases in between. Only in-frame clones appear in the TCRdb table, and some are missing; sequencing was by immunoSEQ multiplex PCR. The sample lists around 1,300 clones, 80% occurring once. Conventional CD4+ T cells were sorted from blood as CD25-low CD127-high cells. Specimen: CD4+ effector T cells sorted from blood. This clonotype was obtained from a human donor with RAG deficiency presenting as severe combined immunodeficiency. V usage is TRBV6-5 and J usage is TRBJ1-2; a weak D match, TRBD1 (5 bases). This chain's CDR3 is CASSYSQGWDGYTF. DNA for the CDR3: TGTGCCAGCAGTTACTCTCAGGGTTGGGATGGCTACACCTTC.